This is a list of T cell receptor beta chains from one sample in a study of cytomegalovirus exposure and HLA in healthy donors. Profiled with immunoSEQ multiplex PCR; TCRdb holds only in-frame clones, not every one. The sample has around 68,000 clones, 65% to 90% seen once; the top ten hold 9.5% to 12%. Specimen: PBMCs. Every receptor here comes from a female donor in good health and CMV-seronegative. The CDR3 runs from the conserved cysteine through the conserved F or W. The order of the fields is V gene, D gene, J gene, CDR3 protein, CDR3 DNA. The D gene is left open where the match is weak.

V gene: TRBV6-5; D gene: TRBD2; J gene: TRBJ2-5; CDR3 protein: CASRAGSGKGETQYF; CDR3 DNA: TGTGCCAGCAGAGCGGGATCTGGTAAAGGAGAGACCCAGTACTTC
V gene: TRBV7-2; D gene: NA; J gene: TRBJ2-5; CDR3 protein: CASSWGGLGETQYF; CDR3 DNA: TGTGCCAGCAGTTGGGGGGGGCTGGGGGAGACCCAGTACTTC
V gene: TRBV7-3; D gene: TRBD2; J gene: TRBJ2-1; CDR3 protein: CASNVAGGQSYNEQFF; CDR3 DNA: TGTGCCAGCAACGTAGCGGGAGGGCAATCCTACAATGAGCAGTTCTTC
V gene: TRBV7-8; D gene: NA; J gene: TRBJ1-2; CDR3 protein: CASSLEMPLYAYGYTF; CDR3 DNA: TGTGCCAGCAGCTTAGAAATGCCCCTCTATGCCTATGGCTACACCTTC
V gene: TRBV7-2; D gene: NA; J gene: TRBJ1-1; CDR3 protein: CASSLTRDRSFEAFF; CDR3 DNA: TGTGCCAGCAGCTTAACCCGCGACAGGTCTTTTGAAGCTTTCTTT
V gene: TRBV9; D gene: NA; J gene: TRBJ2-1; CDR3 protein: CASSGPNPYNEQFF; CDR3 DNA: TGTGCCAGCAGTGGCCCGAACCCCTACAATGAGCAGTTCTTC
V gene: TRBV30; D gene: TRBD1; J gene: TRBJ2-1; CDR3 protein: CAWSVDRDYNEQFF; CDR3 DNA: TGTGCCTGGAGTGTAGACAGGGACTACAATGAGCAGTTCTTC
V gene: TRBV13; D gene: NA; J gene: TRBJ2-7; CDR3 protein: CASSLAPYAGDEQYF; CDR3 DNA: TGTGCCAGCAGCTTAGCCCCCTATGCAGGGGATGAGCAGTACTTC
V gene: TRBV6-1; D gene: NA; J gene: TRBJ1-3; CDR3 protein: CASSELGGYSGNTIYF; CDR3 DNA: TGTGCCAGCAGTGAACTCGGCGGATACTCTGGAAACACCATATATTTT
V gene: TRBV6-1; D gene: NA; J gene: TRBJ2-2; CDR3 protein: CASRTPDTGELFF; CDR3 DNA: TGTGCCAGCAGGACTCCGGACACCGGGGAGCTGTTTTTT
V gene: TRBV10-3; D gene: TRBD2; J gene: TRBJ2-3; CDR3 protein: CAISALAGDYSTDTQYF; CDR3 DNA: TGTGCCATCAGTGCCCTAGCGGGCGATTATAGCACAGATACGCAGTATTTT